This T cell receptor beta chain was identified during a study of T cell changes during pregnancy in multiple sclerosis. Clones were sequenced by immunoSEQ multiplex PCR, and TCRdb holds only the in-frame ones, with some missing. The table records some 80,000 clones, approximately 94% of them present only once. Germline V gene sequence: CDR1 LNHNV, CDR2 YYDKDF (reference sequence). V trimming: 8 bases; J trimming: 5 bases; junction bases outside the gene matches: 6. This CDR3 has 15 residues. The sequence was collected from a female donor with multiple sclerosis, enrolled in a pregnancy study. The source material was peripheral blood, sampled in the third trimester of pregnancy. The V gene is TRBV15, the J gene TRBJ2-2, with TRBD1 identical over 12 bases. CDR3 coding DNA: TGTGCCACCGGGAGGGACAGGGGGCTAACCGGGGAGCTGTTTTTT. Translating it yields CATGRDRGLTGELFF.